This T cell receptor beta chain appears in the sequencing data of a study of shared clonotypes between healthy human individuals. V trimming: 5 bases; J trimming: 4 bases; junction bases outside the gene matches: 7. The CDR3 loop spans 15 amino acids. CDR1 is SEHNR and CDR2 is FQNEAQ in the germline V gene (reference sequence). Here immunoSEQ multiplex PCR was the method, and the copy in TCRdb shows in-frame clones only, minus some. Of hundreds of thousands of clones listed, under 95% are singletons. This clone came up once. CD45RO-negative, CCR7-positively selected cells formed the naive CD8 fraction, excluding terminally differentiated effector memory CD45RA+ cells.

This chain joins TRBV7-9 and TRBJ2-1; 8 nucleotides align to TRBD2. The sequenced material came from naive CD8+ T cells sorted from blood. The TCR comes from a man younger than 45 in good health. CDR3 bases: TGTGCCAGCAGCCCAAGAAGCGGGAGTTACAATGAGCAGTTCTTC. It translates to CASSPRSGSYNEQFF.